This T cell receptor (beta chain) was captured in a study of regulatory T cells in long-lasting Graves disease. Whole-study findings and limits: Between persistent patients, about 2,800 public clonotypes were shared, exceeding the roughly 940 shared between new patients. Segments TRBV28, TRBJ1-2 and TRBJ2-5 showed preferential usage in persistent disease.

Turning to this clonotype: What it binds is unknown. One junction end disagrees with the germline gene, perhaps due to a read error.

Documented time point: persistent/refractory GD, antithyroid drugs over 5 years with positive TRAb. Construction of the TCR library relied on RNA isolated from PBMCs. iRepertoire HTBI primers and Arm-PCR of CDR3 regions built TCR beta libraries. A single record per CDR3 protein comes from TCRdb applying MiXCR to the multiplex PCR reads. The sample lists 350,000 to 450,000 distinct CDR3 sequences; roughly a fifth were seen once. Per the germline V gene, CDR1 is SGHTA and CDR2 is FQGTGA. The CDR3 has 13 amino acids. This chain joins TRBV7-3 and TRBJ1-1, with TRBD1 matching 7 bases. Material: peripheral blood mononuclear cells (PBMCs), obtained when the disease was refractory, from a patient treated with antithyroid drugs. This TCR was recovered from a female donor with Graves disease. This chain's CDR3 is CASSQGGDTEASF. The CDR3 DNA reads TGTGCCAGCAGCCAGGGGGGGGACACTGAAGCTTCCTTT.